This T cell receptor beta chain is from a study of blood T cells in healthy people across ages. A second PCR, run for about 7 to 11 cycles, used a sample-barcoded 5' primer plus a J-beta primer mix. MiXCR was run by TCRdb on the 5' RACE reads, yielding one entry per CDR3 protein. The sample shows some 640,000 distinct CDR3 sequences, approximately 49% of them seen only once. With each sample, at least 5 micrograms of total RNA were extracted. Germline loops: CDR1 LNHDA, CDR2 SQIVND (reference sequence). CDR3 size: 15 residues. The V gene end was trimmed by 6 bases and the J gene end by 3 bases; junction bases not matched to a gene: 9.

J is TRBJ2-5 and V is TRBV19, with TRBD2 matching over 8 bases. The TCR originated in a woman aged 55-69 years in good health. The sequenced sample consisted of blood. The CDR3 loop reads CASSGAGATEETQYF. The CDR3 DNA reads as TGTGCCAGTAGCGGAGCGGGAGCGACGGAAGAGACCCAGTACTTC.